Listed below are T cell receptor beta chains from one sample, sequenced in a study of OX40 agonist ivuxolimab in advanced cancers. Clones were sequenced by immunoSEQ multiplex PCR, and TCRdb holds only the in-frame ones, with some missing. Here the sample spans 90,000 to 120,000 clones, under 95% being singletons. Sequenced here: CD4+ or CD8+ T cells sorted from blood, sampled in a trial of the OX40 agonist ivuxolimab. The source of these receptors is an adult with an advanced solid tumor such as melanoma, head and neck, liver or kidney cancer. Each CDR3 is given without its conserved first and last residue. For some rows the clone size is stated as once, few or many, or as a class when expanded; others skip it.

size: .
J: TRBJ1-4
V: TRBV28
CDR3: ASSRTGTNEKLF

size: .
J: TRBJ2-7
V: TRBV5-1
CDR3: ASSPGTDLEDYEQY

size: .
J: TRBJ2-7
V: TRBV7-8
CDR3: ASSLAPLGAWEQY

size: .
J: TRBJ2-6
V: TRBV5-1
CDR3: ASSLGSGAGANVLT

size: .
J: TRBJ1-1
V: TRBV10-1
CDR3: ASSGSGFPEAF

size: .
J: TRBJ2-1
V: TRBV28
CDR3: ASRGAGGTYNEQF

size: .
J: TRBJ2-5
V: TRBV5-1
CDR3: ASTPDVTEETQY

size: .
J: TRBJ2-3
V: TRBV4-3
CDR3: ASSPVPVFSTDTQY

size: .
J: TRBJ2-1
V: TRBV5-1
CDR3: ASSLEDSGNEQF

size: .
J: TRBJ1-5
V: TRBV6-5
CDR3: ASSYQGGQPQH

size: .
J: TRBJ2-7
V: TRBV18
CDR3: ASSPALMTSGTYEQY

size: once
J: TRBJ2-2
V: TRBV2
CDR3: ASSGAGRGTGELF

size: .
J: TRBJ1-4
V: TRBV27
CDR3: ASRSYFHRDEKLF

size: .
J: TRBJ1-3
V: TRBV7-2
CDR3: ASSLSRTVVGNTIY

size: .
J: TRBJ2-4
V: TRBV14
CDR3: ASSPQTSSAKNIQY

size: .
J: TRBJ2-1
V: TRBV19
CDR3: ASSIGDFNEQF

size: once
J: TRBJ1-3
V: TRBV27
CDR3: ASSISDRTLNTIY

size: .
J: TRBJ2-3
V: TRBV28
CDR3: ASSASGRGYTDTQY

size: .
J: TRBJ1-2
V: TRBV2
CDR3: ASRARGAGYGYT

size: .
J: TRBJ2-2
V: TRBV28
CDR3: ASGTSGRPGELF

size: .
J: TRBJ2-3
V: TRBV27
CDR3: ASSLSGRTYPDTQY

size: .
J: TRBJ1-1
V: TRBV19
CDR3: ASSIVQNTEAF

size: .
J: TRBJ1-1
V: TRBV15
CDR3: ATSRDLYGPEAF

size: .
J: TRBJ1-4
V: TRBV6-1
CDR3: ASIGTGHNSEKLF

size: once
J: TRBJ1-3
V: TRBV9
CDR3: ASSARQGAVGNTIY

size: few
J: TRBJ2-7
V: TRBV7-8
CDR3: ASSRLGAAGAYEQY